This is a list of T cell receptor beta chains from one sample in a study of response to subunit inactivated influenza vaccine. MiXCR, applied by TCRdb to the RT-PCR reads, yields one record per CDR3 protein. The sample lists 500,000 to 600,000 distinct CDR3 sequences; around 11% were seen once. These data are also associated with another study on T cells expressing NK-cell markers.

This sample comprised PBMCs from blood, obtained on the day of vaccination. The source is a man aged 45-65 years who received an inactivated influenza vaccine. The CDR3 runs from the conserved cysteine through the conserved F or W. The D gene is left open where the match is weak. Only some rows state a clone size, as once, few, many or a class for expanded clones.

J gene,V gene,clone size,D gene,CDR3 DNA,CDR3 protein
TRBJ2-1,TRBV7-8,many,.,TGTGCCAGCAGCTACCGACTAGTGATTGAGCAGTTCTTC,CASSYRLVIEQFF
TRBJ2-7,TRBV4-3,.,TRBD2,TGCGCCAGCAGCCACTCCGGACTAGATCGGTACGAGCAGTACTTC,CASSHSGLDRYEQYF
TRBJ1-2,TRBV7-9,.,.,TGTGCCAGCAGCTTAGACACGGAGAACTATGGCTACACCTTC,CASSLDTENYGYTF
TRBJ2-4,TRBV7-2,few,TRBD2,TGTGCCAGCAGCTTAAGCGGTCTGCGGGAGGGCGGGGACATTCAGTACTTC,CASSLSGLREGGDIQYF
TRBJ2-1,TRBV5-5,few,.,TGTGCCAGCAAACGCCGAGGAGGAGATAATGAGCAGTTCTTC,CASKRRGGDNEQFF
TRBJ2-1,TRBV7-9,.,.,TGTGCCAGCAGGGCGGAACTCGGGGGCTCCTACAATGAGCAGTTCTTC,CASRAELGGSYNEQFF
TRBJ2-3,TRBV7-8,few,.,TGTGCCAGCAGCTTATGGGTCAAGGATACGCAGTATTTT,CASSLWVKDTQYF
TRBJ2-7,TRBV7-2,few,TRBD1,TGTGCCAGCAGCTTACCCGGGACAGGGCCCCTTAACTACGAGCAGTACTTC,CASSLPGTGPLNYEQYF
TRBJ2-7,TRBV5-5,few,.,TGTGCCAGCAGCCCCTCGTACCGGGACGACCCCTACGAGCAGTACTTC,CASSPSYRDDPYEQYF
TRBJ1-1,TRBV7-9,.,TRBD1,TGTGCCAGCAGCTTACTGACAGGGCCTAACACTGAAGCTTTCTTT,CASSLLTGPNTEAFF
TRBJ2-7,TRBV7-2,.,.,TGTGCCAGCAGCTCTGGGGGGTCCCACGAGCAGTACTTC,CASSSGGSHEQYF
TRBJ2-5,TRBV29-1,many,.,TGCAGCGTTCAAAAGGGACGGACCCAGTACTTC,CSVQKGRTQYF
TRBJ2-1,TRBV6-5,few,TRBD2,TGTGCCAGCAGTTACTCGTGGAGCGGGGGGGGATACAATGAGCAGTTCTTC,CASSYSWSGGGYNEQFF
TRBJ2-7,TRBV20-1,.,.,TGCAGTGCTAGAGGGACTTTCCGCTCCTACGAGCAGTACTTC,CSARGTFRSYEQYF
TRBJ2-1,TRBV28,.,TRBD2,TGTGCCAGCAGTTCCTGGACTAGCTCCTACAATGAGCAGTTCTTC,CASSSWTSSYNEQFF
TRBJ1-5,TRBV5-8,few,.,TGTGCCAGCAGCTTGGCAGGACGCCTCGGTCAGCCCCAGCATTTT,CASSLAGRLGQPQHF
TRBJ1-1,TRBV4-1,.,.,TGCGCCAGCAGCCAAGCGCAGATGAACACTGAAGCTTTCTTT,CASSQAQMNTEAFF
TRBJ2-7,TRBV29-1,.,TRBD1,TGCAGCGTTCGGGGAACAGGGGGCTACGAGCAGTACTTC,CSVRGTGGYEQYF
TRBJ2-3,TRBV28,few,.,TGTGCCAGCAGTTTCACCCAGCAGCCCACAGATACGCAGTATTTT,CASSFTQQPTDTQYF
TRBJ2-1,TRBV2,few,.,TGTGCCAGCTCGGACAGTCCCTACAATGAGCAGTTCTTC,CASSDSPYNEQFF
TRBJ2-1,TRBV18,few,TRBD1,TGTGCCAGCTCACCATTCCGGGACAGGGAGTACAATGAGCAGTTCTTC,CASSPFRDREYNEQFF
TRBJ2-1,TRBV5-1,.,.,TGCGCCAGCAGCTTCGGAGGGGGGTATGAGCAGTTCTTC,CASSFGGGYEQFF
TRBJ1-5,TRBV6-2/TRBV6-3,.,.,TGTGCCAGCAGTATATGGGAAAATCAGCCCCAGCATTTT,CASSIWENQPQHF
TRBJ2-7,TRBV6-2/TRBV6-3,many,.,TGTGCCAGCCTCCGCGGCGGAACCTACGAGCAGTACTTC,CASLRGGTYEQYF
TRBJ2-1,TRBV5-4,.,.,TGTGCCAGCAGGATAATCAGTCGGGATGAGCAGTTCTTC,CASRIISRDEQFF
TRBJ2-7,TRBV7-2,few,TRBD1,TGTGCCAGCAGCTTAGGGGGCCAGGGGGCCTACGAGCAGTACTTC,CASSLGGQGAYEQYF
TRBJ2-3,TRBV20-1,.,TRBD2,TGCAGTGCTAAAATGGCGGGAGGAAAATCAGATACGCAGTATTTT,CSAKMAGGKSDTQYF
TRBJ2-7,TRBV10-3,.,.,TGTGCCATCAGTCAGACAGGGAGGTACGAGCAGTACTTC,CAISQTGRYEQYF
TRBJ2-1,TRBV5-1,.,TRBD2,TGCGCCAGCAAGCCTAGCGGGGAAAATGAGCAGTTCTTC,CASKPSGENEQFF
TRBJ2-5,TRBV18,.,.,TGTGCCAGCTCTGGAAAGACCCAAGAGACCCAGTACTTC,CASSGKTQETQYF
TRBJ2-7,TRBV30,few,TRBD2,TGTGCCTGGACGAGATCGGGGGGCTACGAGCAGTACTTC,CAWTRSGGYEQYF